Sequencing of this TCR beta chain was carried out in a study of OX40 agonist ivuxolimab in advanced cancers. Whole-study results and caveats: The average count of expanded clones was higher among CD8+ T cells than among CD4+.

As concerns this clone: Its matching antigen is unknown.

Profiling relied on immunoSEQ multiplex PCR, and the TCRdb table lists in-frame clones only, not all of them. The sample gives around 35,000 clones, 65% to 85% of which show up once; around 10% is in the top ten. Trimming cost V 5 bases and J 3 bases; bases outside gene matches: 13. Germline V gene lookup returns CDR1 SGHVS and CDR2 FQNEAQ. CDR3 length: 16 residues. This specimen consisted of CD4+ or CD8+ T cells sorted from blood, obtained in a trial of the OX40 agonist ivuxolimab. The receptor was isolated from an adult with an advanced solid tumor such as melanoma, head and neck, liver or kidney cancer. The chain is built from TRBV7-8 and TRBJ2-7, with TRBD2 identical over 7 bases. In DNA, the CDR3 is TGTGCCAGCAGCCTTGGAACTCCCGGGGGGAACTACGAGCAGTACTTC. As protein: CASSLGTPGGNYEQYF.